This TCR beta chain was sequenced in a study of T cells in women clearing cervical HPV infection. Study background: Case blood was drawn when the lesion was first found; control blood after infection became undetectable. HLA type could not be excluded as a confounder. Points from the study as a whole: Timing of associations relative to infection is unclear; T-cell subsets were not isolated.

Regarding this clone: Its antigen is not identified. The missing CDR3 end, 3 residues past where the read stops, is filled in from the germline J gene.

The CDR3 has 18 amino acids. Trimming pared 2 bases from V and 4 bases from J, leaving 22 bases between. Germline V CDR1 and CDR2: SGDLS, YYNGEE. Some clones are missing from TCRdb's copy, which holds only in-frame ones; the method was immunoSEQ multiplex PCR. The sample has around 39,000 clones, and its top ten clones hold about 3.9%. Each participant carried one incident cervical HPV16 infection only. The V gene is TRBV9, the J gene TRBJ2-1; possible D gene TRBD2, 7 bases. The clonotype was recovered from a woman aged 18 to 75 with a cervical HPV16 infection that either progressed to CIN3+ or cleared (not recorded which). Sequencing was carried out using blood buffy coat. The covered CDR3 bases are TGTGCCAGCAGCGTTGGAGATATGGGGGGGGGCATATACAATGAG. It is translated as CASSVGDMGGGIYNE. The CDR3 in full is CASSVGDMGGGIYNEQFF.